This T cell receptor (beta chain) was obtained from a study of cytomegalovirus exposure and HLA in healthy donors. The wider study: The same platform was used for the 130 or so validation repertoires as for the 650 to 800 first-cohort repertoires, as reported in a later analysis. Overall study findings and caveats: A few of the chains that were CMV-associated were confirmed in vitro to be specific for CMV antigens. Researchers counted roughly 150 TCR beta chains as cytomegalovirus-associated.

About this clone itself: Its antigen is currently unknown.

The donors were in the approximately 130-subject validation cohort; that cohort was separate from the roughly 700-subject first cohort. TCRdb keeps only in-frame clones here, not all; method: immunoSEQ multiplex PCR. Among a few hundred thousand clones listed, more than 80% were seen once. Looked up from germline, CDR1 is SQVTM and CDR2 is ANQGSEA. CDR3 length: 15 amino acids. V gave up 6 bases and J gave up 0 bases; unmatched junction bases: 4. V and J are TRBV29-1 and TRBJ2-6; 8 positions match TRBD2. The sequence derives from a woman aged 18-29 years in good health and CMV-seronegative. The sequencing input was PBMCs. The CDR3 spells CSVAGESSGANVLTF. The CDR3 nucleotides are TGCAGCGTAGCGGGAGAGAGCTCTGGGGCCAACGTCCTGACTTTC. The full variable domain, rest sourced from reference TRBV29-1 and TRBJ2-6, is SAVISQKPSRDICQRGTSLTIQCQVDSQVTMMFWYRQQPGQSLTLIATANQGSEATYESGFVIDKFPISRPNLTFSTLTVSNMSPEDSSIYLCSVAGESSGANVLTFGAGSRLTVL.